The rows below give T cell receptor beta chains drawn from one sample of a study of cytomegalovirus exposure and HLA in healthy donors. The table came from immunoSEQ multiplex PCR; TCRdb's copy has only in-frame clones and leaves some out. The table lists roughly 98,000 clones, 87% of them singletons. The sequenced material came from PBMCs. The receptor set was obtained from a woman aged 30 to 39 in good health and CMV-seronegative. Both conserved end residues are part of each CDR3. Fields, in order: clone size, J gene, V gene, D gene, CDR3 DNA, CDR3 protein. A D gene is named only where the DNA matches it firmly. Expanded clones are given a class, and other clones once, few, many or no size at all.

clone size: .; J gene: TRBJ2-7; V gene: TRBV27; D gene: .; CDR3 DNA: TGTGCCAGCAGTTTATATCAGGGGCAGGGCGAGCAGTACTTC; CDR3 protein: CASSLYQGQGEQYF
clone size: .; J gene: TRBJ1-4; V gene: TRBV7-8; D gene: TRBD1; CDR3 DNA: TGTGCCAGCAGCTTGGACAGGACTAATGAAAAACTGTTTTTT; CDR3 protein: CASSLDRTNEKLFF
clone size: few; J gene: TRBJ1-5; V gene: TRBV2; D gene: .; CDR3 DNA: TGTGCCAGCAGTTCACGAGGTGATCAGCCCCAGCATTTT; CDR3 protein: CASSSRGDQPQHF
clone size: .; J gene: TRBJ2-7; V gene: TRBV21-1; D gene: .; CDR3 DNA: TGTGCCAGGCCCCGGGACAGGGACTCCTACGAGCAGTACTTC; CDR3 protein: CARPRDRDSYEQYF
clone size: .; J gene: TRBJ1-2; V gene: TRBV7-9; D gene: .; CDR3 DNA: TGTGCCAGCAGCTTCCGATCGGGGGATGGCTACACCTTC; CDR3 protein: CASSFRSGDGYTF
clone size: .; J gene: TRBJ2-7; V gene: TRBV18; D gene: .; CDR3 DNA: TGTGCCAGCTCACCACGGAGGGAACACGAGCAGTACTTC; CDR3 protein: CASSPRREHEQYF
clone size: .; J gene: TRBJ2-5; V gene: TRBV6-5; D gene: TRBD2; CDR3 DNA: TGTGCCAGCAGTTACTCCAGACTAGCCGGGGGGGGGACCCAGTACTTC; CDR3 protein: CASSYSRLAGGGTQYF
clone size: .; J gene: TRBJ2-7; V gene: TRBV7-2; D gene: TRBD1; CDR3 DNA: TGTGCCAGCAGTCGGACAGGACCTGCCTACGAGCAGTACTTC; CDR3 protein: CASSRTGPAYEQYF
clone size: .; J gene: TRBJ1-5; V gene: TRBV7-2; D gene: .; CDR3 DNA: TGTGCCAGCAGCTTTCAGGGCAGGGTCGGTCAGCCCCAGCATTTT; CDR3 protein: CASSFQGRVGQPQHF
clone size: .; J gene: TRBJ2-3; V gene: TRBV6-1; D gene: .; CDR3 DNA: TGTGCCAGCACTGAAGCATCAGGAACAACAGATACGCAGTATTTT; CDR3 protein: CASTEASGTTDTQYF
clone size: .; J gene: TRBJ2-3; V gene: TRBV4-2; D gene: .; CDR3 DNA: TGTGCCAGCAGCCAATCCCGGGAGCTATATACGCAGTATTTT; CDR3 protein: CASSQSRELYTQYF
clone size: .; J gene: TRBJ2-7; V gene: TRBV27; D gene: TRBD1; CDR3 DNA: TGTGCCAGCAGTCCGAGAGGACAGGGCTCCTACGAGCAGTACTTC; CDR3 protein: CASSPRGQGSYEQYF
clone size: .; J gene: TRBJ1-4; V gene: TRBV5-4; D gene: .; CDR3 DNA: TGTGCCAGCAGCTACGGGCCACGAGAGGGTGAAAAACTGTTTTTT; CDR3 protein: CASSYGPREGEKLFF
clone size: .; J gene: TRBJ1-1; V gene: TRBV6-1; D gene: .; CDR3 DNA: TGTGCCAGCACGCGCATAAACACTGAAGCTTTCTTT; CDR3 protein: CASTRINTEAFF
clone size: .; J gene: TRBJ2-7; V gene: TRBV11-2; D gene: TRBD1; CDR3 DNA: TGTGCCAGCAGCCGAACCGGGACAGCTTCCTACGAGCAGTACTTC; CDR3 protein: CASSRTGTASYEQYF
clone size: .; J gene: TRBJ2-1; V gene: TRBV7-3; D gene: .; CDR3 DNA: TGTGCCAGCAGCTCAATCCCGATGGGGGGCTCCTACAATGAGCAGTTCTTC; CDR3 protein: CASSSIPMGGSYNEQFF
clone size: .; J gene: TRBJ2-7; V gene: TRBV28; D gene: TRBD2; CDR3 DNA: TGTGCCAGCAGTTCCGGGACTAGCGCCGACTACGAGCAGTACTTC; CDR3 protein: CASSSGTSADYEQYF